The 9 T cell receptor beta chains below all came from one sample that was sequenced in a study of T cell responses to AZD1222 COVID-19 vaccine. Generated by immunoSEQ multiplex PCR, the TCRdb table keeps only in-frame clones and is missing some. The sample holds around 130,000 clones; around 90% are singletons and the top ten take roughly 6.1%. Sequences were derived from peripheral blood, sampled 28 days after the second AZD1222 dose. These receptors originate from an adult who received the AZD1222 COVID-19 vaccine.

This chain links TRBV13 with TRBJ1-6; 9 positions agree with TRBD1. Germline CDR1 is PRHDT and CDR2 is FYEKMQ (reference sequence). The CDR3 consists of 18 residues. J was trimmed by 1 base and V by 0 bases; bases with no gene match: 4. The CDR3 region is CASSLGPGQGSYNSPLHF. The CDR3 coding sequence is TGTGCCAGCAGCTTAGGGCCGGGACAGGGTTCCTATAATTCACCCCTCCACTTT.

The rearrangement joins TRBV6-5 to TRBJ2-2; D uncertain. The CDR3 runs 12 residues. Trimming removed 8 bases from V and 5 bases from J, with 9 bases in between. Germline V gene lookup returns CDR1 MNHEY and CDR2 SVGAGI. The CDR3 region has the DNA TGTGCCAGCCAGAAAAGGACCGGGGAGCTGTTTTTT. Translation gives CASQKRTGELFF.

This chain connects TRBV30 to TRBJ1-4; D is uncertain. The CDR3 extends over 13 amino acids. Germline values: CDR1 GTSNPN, CDR2 SVGIG (reference sequence). V was shortened by 2 bases and J by 7 bases, with 11 bases between the two germline ends. As DNA, the CDR3 is TGTGCCTGGAGTCGGACTCGGGCTGAAAAACTGTTTTTT. Protein sequence: CAWSRTRAEKLFF. Variable domain in full (rest from reference TRBV30 and TRBJ1-4): SQTIHQWPATLVQPVGSPLSLECTVEGTSNPNLYWYRQAAGRGLQLLFYSVGIGQISSEVPQNLSASRPQDRQFILSSKKLLLSDSGFYLCAWSRTRAEKLFFGSGTQLSVL.

The V gene is TRBV11-2, the J gene TRBJ2-1, with TRBD2 matching 7 bases. Germline V lookup: CDR1 SGHAT, CDR2 FQNNGV. J gave up 4 bases and V 1 base, and 10 bases lay outside the gene matches. The CDR3 extends over 17 amino acids. The CDR3 DNA is TGTGCCAGCAGCTTAGTTCGGGGAGGGTTTGCATACAATGAGCAGTTCTTC. Translation: CASSLVRGGFAYNEQFF.

This clone was detected a few times. The chain joins TRBV7-3 to TRBJ1-5, with 8 bases identical to TRBD1. Germline CDR1 SGHTA, CDR2 FQGTGA. Germline trimming cut 5 bases from V and 6 bases from J; bases unmatched to any gene: 6. CDR3 length: 14 residues. The CDR3 loop reads CASSPMTGVQPQHF. The CDR3 DNA sequence: TGTGCCAGCAGCCCCATGACAGGGGTTCAGCCCCAGCATTTT.

V gene TRBV3-1 (or the pseudogene TRBV3-2) combines with J gene TRBJ2-7, with 11 bases that match TRBD2. Trimming removed 4 bases from V and 7 bases from J; junction bases left unmatched: 9. The germline V gene has CDR1 LGHDT and CDR2 YNNKEL (reference sequence). This CDR3 comprises 15 residues. As DNA, the CDR3 is TGTGCCAGCAGCCCCGGTACTAGCGGGAGTCAAGAGCAGTACTTC. Its translation: CASSPGTSGSQEQYF.

The V and J genes are TRBV30 and TRBJ2-1; 11 nucleotides align to TRBD1. This CDR3 region has 17 residues. V was clipped by 5 bases and J by 2 bases; unmatched bases: 11. Germline V gene lookup returns CDR1 GTSNPN and CDR2 SVGIG (reference sequence). The CDR3 DNA reads TGTGCCTGGCGGGACAGGGGGTCCGTGAAGGCCTACAATGAGCAGTTCTTC. It yields the protein CAWRDRGSVKAYNEQFF.

The rearrangement links TRBV4-1 to TRBJ2-2; TRBD2 matches at 11 bases. CDR1 is MGHRA, CDR2 YSYEKL, per germline. Trimming cost V 6 bases and J 0 bases; bases outside gene matches: 0. The CDR3 covers 15 residues. The CDR3 reads CASRLAGANTGELFF. CDR3 nucleotides: TGCGCCAGCAGACTAGCGGGGGCGAACACCGGGGAGCTGTTTTTT.

The V and J genes are TRBV5-1 and TRBJ1-6; 8 bases map to TRBD1. The CDR3 has 16 amino acids. V gave up 0 bases and J gave up 7 bases; unmatched junction bases: 6. Germline V CDR1 and CDR2: SGHRS, YFSETQ. The CDR3 region is CASSLEEQGENSPLHF. Here the CDR3 DNA reads TGCGCCAGCAGCTTGGAAGAACAGGGGGAGAATTCACCCCTCCACTTT.